This T cell receptor (beta chain) was retrieved from a study of technical replicates of blood from a handful of donors. TCRdb keeps only in-frame clones here, not all; method: immunoSEQ multiplex PCR. Among roughly 70,000 clones, about 92% were seen once, and the ten largest hold roughly 0.25%. V lost 0 bases and J lost 6; bases outside the gene matches: 2. This CDR3 is 13 amino acids long. Germline assignment: CDR1 SGHRS and CDR2 YFSETQ. This chain uses TRBV5-1 with TRBJ1-2; TRBD1 matches at 7 bases. Material: T cells isolated from PBMCs. This TCR was recovered from a human donor in good health. CDR3 sequence (DNA): TGCGCCAGCAGCTTGGCCACAGGGGATGGCTACACCTTC. The encoded protein is CASSLATGDGYTF.